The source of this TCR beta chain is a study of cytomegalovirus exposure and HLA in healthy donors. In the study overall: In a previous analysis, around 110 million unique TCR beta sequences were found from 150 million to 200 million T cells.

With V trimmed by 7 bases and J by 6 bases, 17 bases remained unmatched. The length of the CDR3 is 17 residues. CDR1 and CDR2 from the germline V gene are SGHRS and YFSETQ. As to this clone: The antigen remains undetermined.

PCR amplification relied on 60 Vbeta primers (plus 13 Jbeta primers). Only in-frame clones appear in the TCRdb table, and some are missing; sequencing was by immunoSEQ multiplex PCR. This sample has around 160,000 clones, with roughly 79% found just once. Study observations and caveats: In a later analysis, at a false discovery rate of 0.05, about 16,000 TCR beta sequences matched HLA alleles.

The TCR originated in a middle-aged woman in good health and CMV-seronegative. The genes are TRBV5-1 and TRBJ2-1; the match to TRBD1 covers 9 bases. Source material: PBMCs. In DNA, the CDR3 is TGCGCCAGCTTAGGCGACAGGGGGGGTAATAATCCCAATGAGCAGTTCTTC. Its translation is CASLGDRGGNNPNEQFF. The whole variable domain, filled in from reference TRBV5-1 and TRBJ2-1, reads KAGVTQTPRYLIKTRGQQVTLSCSPISGHRSVSWYQQTPGQGLQFLFEYFSETQRNKGNFPGRFSGRQFSNSRSEMNVSTLELGDSALYLCASLGDRGGNNPNEQFFGPGTRLTVL.